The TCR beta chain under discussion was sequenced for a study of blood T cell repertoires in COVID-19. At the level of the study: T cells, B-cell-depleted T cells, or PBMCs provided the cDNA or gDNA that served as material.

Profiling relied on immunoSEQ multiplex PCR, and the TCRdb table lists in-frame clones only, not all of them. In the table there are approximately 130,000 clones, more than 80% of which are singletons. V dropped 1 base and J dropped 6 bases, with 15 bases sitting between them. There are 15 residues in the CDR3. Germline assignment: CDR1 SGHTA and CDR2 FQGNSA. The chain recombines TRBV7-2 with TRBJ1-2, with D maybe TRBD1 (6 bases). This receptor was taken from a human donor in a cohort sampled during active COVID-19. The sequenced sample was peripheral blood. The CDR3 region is CASSLGTGSRDGYTF. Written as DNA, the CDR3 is TGTGCCAGCAGCTTAGGAACAGGGAGCAGAGATGGCTACACCTTC.